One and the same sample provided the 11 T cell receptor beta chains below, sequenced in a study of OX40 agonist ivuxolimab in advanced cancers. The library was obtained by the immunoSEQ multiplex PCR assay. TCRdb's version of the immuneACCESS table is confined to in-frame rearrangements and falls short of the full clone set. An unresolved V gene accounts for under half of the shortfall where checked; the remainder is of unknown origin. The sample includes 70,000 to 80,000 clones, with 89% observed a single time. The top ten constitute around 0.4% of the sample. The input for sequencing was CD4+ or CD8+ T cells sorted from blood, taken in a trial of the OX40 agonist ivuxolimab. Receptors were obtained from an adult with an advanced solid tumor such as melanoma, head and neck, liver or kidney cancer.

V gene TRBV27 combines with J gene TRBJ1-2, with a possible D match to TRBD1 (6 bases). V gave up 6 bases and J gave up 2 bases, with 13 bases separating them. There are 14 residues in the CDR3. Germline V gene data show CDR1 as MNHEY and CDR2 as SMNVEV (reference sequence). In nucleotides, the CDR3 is TGTGCCAGCAGGCCCGGGACACAGAACTATGGCTACACCTTC. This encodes CASRPGTQNYGYTF.

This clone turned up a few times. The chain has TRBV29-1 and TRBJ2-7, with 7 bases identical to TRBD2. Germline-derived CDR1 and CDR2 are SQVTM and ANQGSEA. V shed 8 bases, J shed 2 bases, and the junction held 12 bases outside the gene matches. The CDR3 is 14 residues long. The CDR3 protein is CSPTGAGAAYEQYF. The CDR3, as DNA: TGCAGCCCAACCGGTGCGGGAGCCGCCTACGAGCAGTACTTC.

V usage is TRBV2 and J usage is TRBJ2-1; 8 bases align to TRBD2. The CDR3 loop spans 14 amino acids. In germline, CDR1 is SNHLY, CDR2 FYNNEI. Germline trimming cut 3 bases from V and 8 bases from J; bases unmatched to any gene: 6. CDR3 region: CASSDVAGYYEQFF. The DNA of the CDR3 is TGTGCCAGCAGTGATGTAGCGGGGTATTATGAGCAGTTCTTC.

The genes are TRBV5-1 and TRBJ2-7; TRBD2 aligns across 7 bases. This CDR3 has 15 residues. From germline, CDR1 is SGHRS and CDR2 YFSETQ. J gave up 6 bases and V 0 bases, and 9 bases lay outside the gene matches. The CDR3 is CASSLGSGARGEQYF. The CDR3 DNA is TGCGCCAGCAGCTTGGGGAGCGGGGCCCGGGGCGAGCAGTACTTC.

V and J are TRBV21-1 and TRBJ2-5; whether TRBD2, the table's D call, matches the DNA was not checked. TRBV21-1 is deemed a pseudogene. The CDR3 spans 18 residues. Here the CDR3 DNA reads TGTGCCAGCAGCAAAGCCGCTGTCCCTAGCGGGACTCAAGAGACCCAGTACTTC. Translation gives CASSKAAVPSGTQETQYF.

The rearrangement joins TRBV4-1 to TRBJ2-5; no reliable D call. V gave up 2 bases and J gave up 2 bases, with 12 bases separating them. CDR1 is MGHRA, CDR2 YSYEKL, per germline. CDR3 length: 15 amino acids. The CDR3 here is CASSQNRHAQETQYF. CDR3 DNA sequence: TGCGCCAGCAGCCAAAACCGACACGCACAAGAGACCCAGTACTTC.

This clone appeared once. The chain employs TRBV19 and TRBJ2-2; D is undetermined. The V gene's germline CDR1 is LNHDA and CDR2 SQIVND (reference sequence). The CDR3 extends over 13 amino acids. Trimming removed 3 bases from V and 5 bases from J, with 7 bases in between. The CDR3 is CASSMTYTGELFF. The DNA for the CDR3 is TGTGCCAGTAGTATGACCTATACCGGGGAGCTGTTTTTT.

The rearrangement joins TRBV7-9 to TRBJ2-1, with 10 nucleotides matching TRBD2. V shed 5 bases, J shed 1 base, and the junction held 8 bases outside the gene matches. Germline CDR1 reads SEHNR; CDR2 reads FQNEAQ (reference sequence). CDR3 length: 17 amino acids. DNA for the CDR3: TGTGCCAGCAGCGCCCTAGCGGGAGAAGGTTCCTACAATGAGCAGTTCTTC. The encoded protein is CASSALAGEGSYNEQFF.

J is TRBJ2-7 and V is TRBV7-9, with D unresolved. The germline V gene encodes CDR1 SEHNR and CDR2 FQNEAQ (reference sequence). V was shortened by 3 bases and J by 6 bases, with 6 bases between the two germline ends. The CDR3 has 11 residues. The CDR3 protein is CASSLEREQYF. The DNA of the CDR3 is TGTGCCAGCAGCTTGGAGCGCGAGCAGTACTTC.

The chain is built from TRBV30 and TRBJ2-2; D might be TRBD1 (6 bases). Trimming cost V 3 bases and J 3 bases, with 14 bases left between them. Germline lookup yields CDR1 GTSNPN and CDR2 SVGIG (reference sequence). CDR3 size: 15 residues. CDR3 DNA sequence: TGTGCCTGGAGAACGGGCCAGGGGTACACCGGGGAGCTGTTTTTT. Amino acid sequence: CAWRTGQGYTGELFF. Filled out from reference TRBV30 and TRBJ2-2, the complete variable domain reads SQTIHQWPATLVQPVGSPLSLECTVEGTSNPNLYWYRQAAGRGLQLLFYSVGIGQISSEVPQNLSASRPQDRQFILSSKKLLLSDSGFYLCAWRTGQGYTGELFFGEGSRLTVL.

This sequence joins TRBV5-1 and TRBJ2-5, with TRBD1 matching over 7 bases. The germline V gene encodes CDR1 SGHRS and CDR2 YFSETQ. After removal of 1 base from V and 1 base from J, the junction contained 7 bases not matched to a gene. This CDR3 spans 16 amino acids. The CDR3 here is CASSLMGQGVQETQYF. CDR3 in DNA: TGCGCCAGCAGCTTGATGGGCCAGGGGGTCCAAGAGACCCAGTACTTC.